The rows below give T cell receptor beta chains drawn from one sample of a study of cytomegalovirus exposure and HLA in healthy donors. Measured with immunoSEQ multiplex PCR; TCRdb has only the in-frame clones, and not every one. The sample lists roughly 99,000 clones, around three quarters occurring once. The sample taken for sequencing was PBMCs. The source of these receptors is a male donor in good health and CMV-seropositive. CDR3s include the opening cysteine and the closing phenylalanine or tryptophan. A D gene is named only where the DNA matches it firmly. Expanded clones get a size class; other rows say once, few or many, or leave the size out.

>TRBV30|-|-|TRBJ2-3
TGTGCCTGGAGGAGGCTGAGCACAGATACGCAGTATTTT
CAWRRLSTDTQYF
>TRBV11-3|-|-|TRBJ1-1
TGTGCCAGCAGCTTGGGTCTAACAGGGTTTGAAGCTTTCTTT
CASSLGLTGFEAFF
>TRBV7-9|-|-|TRBJ1-2
TGTGCCAGCCGCAGGGAGGATAGGGGCTACACCTTC
CASRREDRGYTF
>TRBV5-4|few|-|TRBJ1-2
TGTGCCAGCAAGCCCAACTATGGCTACACCTTC
CASKPNYGYTF
>TRBV5-4|-|TRBD1|TRBJ1-1
TGTGCCAGCAGCCCAGGGGGTGGAGTCACTGAAGCTTTCTTT
CASSPGGGVTEAFF
>TRBV7-9|few|-|TRBJ1-1
TGTGCCAGCAGCTTAGAGCAGGGCTCTGAAGCTTTCTTT
CASSLEQGSEAFF
>TRBV18|-|-|TRBJ1-1
TGTGCCAGCTCTCCTCAGGCGAACACTGAAGCTTTCTTT
CASSPQANTEAFF
>TRBV30|-|-|TRBJ1-6
TGTGCCTGGAAGAGCCAGGGCTCCTATAATTCACCCCTCCACTTT
CAWKSQGSYNSPLHF
>TRBV6-1|-|-|TRBJ1-6
TGTGCCAGCAGTGAAGGTTGGGCCCTAATCTCACCCCTCCACTTT
CASSEGWALISPLHF
>TRBV9|-|-|TRBJ1-5
TGTGCCAGCGCATTAACAGGGCTAAAACAGCCCCAGCATTTT
CASALTGLKQPQHF
>TRBV30|-|TRBD2|TRBJ2-1
TGTGCCTGGAGTTCGGTCGTGGGCGGGGGGAGCTCCTACAATGAGCAGTTCTTC
CAWSSVVGGGSSYNEQFF
>TRBV5-1|-|TRBD2|TRBJ2-3
TGCGCCAGCAGCTTGGCCGGGCTAGCGGGGGCCACAGATACGCAGTATTTT
CASSLAGLAGATDTQYF
>TRBV6-1|few|-|TRBJ1-5
TGTGCCAGCAGTGACAGGGCGAGCAATCAGCCCCAGCATTTT
CASSDRASNQPQHF
>TRBV4-1|few|-|TRBJ1-2
TGCGCCAGCAGCCCAGAGAGGGCCCTTAACTATGGCTACACCTTC
CASSPERALNYGYTF
>TRBV7-8|-|-|TRBJ1-4
TGTGCCAGCAGCTTAACGTCTGCGCCTAATGAAAAACTGTTTTTT
CASSLTSAPNEKLFF
>TRBV6-6|few|-|TRBJ2-1
TGTGCCAGCAGTTACGGGGGCGGCGCCAATGAGCAGTTCTTC
CASSYGGGANEQFF
>TRBV2|-|-|TRBJ1-3
TGTGCCAGCAGTGGGGGGGAACACTCTGGAAACACCATATATTTT
CASSGGEHSGNTIYF
>TRBV5-4|-|-|TRBJ1-4
TGTGCCAGCAGCTTGGGGAGAGCTGAAAAACTGTTTTTT
CASSLGRAEKLFF
>TRBV20-1|-|-|TRBJ2-5
TGCAGTGCTAGCCGGAGAGAGACCCAGTACTTC
CSASRRETQYF
>TRBV7-9|-|TRBD2|TRBJ2-2
TGTGCCAGCAGCTTAGGGGGAGGGTCCGGCGGGGAGCTGTTTTTT
CASSLGGGSGGELFF
>TRBV9|-|TRBD1|TRBJ1-1
TGTGCCAGCAGCCCCTGGGACAGGCCAAAAGGGGACACTGAAGCTTTCTTT
CASSPWDRPKGDTEAFF
>TRBV4-1|-|-|TRBJ2-5
TGCGCCAGCAGCCGAACTAGCCGAAAAGAGACCCAGTACTTC
CASSRTSRKETQYF